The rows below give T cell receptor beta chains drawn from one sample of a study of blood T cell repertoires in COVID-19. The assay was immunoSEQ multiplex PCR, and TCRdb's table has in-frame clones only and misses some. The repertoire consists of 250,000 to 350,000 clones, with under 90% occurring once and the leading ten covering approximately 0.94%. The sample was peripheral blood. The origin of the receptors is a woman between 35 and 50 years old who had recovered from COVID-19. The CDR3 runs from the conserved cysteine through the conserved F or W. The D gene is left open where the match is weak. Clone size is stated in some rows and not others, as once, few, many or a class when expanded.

CAWGQGGYGYTF | TGTGCCTGGGGTCAGGGGGGCTATGGCTACACCTTC | TRBJ1-2 | NA | TRBV30 | TRBD1
CASSLGQGETQYF | TGTGCCAGCAGCTTGGGCCAGGGAGAGACCCAGTACTTC | TRBJ2-5 | once | TRBV5-4 | NA
CATSRDLGGTGELFF | TGTGCCACCAGCAGAGATCTGGGGGGCACCGGGGAGCTGTTTTTT | TRBJ2-2 | NA | TRBV15 | NA
CASSVGISSVQHEQFF | TGTGCCAGCAGCGTAGGCATTAGTTCTGTACAGCATGAGCAGTTCTTC | TRBJ2-1 | NA | TRBV9 | NA
CASGQGLFGNQPQHF | TGTGCCAGCGGACAGGGGCTTTTTGGCAATCAGCCCCAGCATTTT | TRBJ1-5 | NA | TRBV6-5 | TRBD1
CATSARPGTGANTEAFF | TGTGCCACCAGTGCCCGACCCGGGACAGGGGCGAACACTGAAGCTTTCTTT | TRBJ1-1 | NA | TRBV24-1 | TRBD1
CASSEARSGIAYEQYF | TGTGCCAGCAGTGAAGCGCGTAGCGGGATCGCCTACGAGCAGTACTTC | TRBJ2-7 | NA | TRBV6-1 | TRBD2
CASSTDFTGELFF | TGTGCCAGCAGTACGGACTTCACCGGGGAGCTGTTTTTT | TRBJ2-2 | NA | TRBV6-4 | NA
CATSDGINGATGNTIYF | TGTGCCACCAGTGATGGTATTAATGGGGCGACGGGAAACACCATATATTTT | TRBJ1-3 | NA | TRBV24-1 | NA
CASSPSSGESEQYF | TGTGCCAGCTCACCCTCCTCAGGGGAAAGCGAGCAGTACTTC | TRBJ2-7 | NA | TRBV18 | NA
CATSEQREQETQYF | TGTGCCACCAGTGAGCAGCGGGAACAAGAGACCCAGTACTTC | TRBJ2-5 | NA | TRBV24-1 | TRBD2
CASSYSQGATGELFF | TGTGCCAGCAGTTACTCGCAGGGGGCAACCGGGGAGCTGTTTTTT | TRBJ2-2 | NA | TRBV6-5 | TRBD1
CASSPGQGGDTQYF | TGTGCCAGCAGCCCGGGACAGGGGGGAGATACGCAGTATTTT | TRBJ2-3 | NA | TRBV5-8 | TRBD1
CATRGPWGDNEQFF | TGTGCCACCAGAGGCCCTTGGGGGGACAATGAGCAGTTCTTC | TRBJ2-1 | NA | TRBV24-1 | NA
CAISGSTGELFF | TGTGCCATCAGTGGTTCGACAGGGGAGCTGTTTTTT | TRBJ2-2 | NA | TRBV10-3 | NA
CASSPDRGYLETQYF | TGTGCCAGCAGTCCCGACAGGGGGTATTTGGAGACCCAGTACTTC | TRBJ2-5 | NA | TRBV7-2 | TRBD1
CASSNRDNSYEQYF | TGTGCCAGCAGTAACCGGGACAACTCCTACGAGCAGTACTTC | TRBJ2-7 | NA | TRBV28 | NA
CASSPGTARLERTIYF | TGTGCCAGCAGCCCCGGGACAGCCCGCCTGGAACGGACCATATATTTT | TRBJ1-3 | once | TRBV7-9 | TRBD1
CASSGTGGRQPQHF | TGTGCCAGCAGCGGGACAGGAGGAAGGCAGCCCCAGCATTTT | TRBJ1-5 | NA | TRBV2 | TRBD1
CASSPRQSSGNTIYF | TGTGCCAGCAGCCCCCGACAGTCCTCTGGAAACACCATATATTTT | TRBJ1-3 | NA | TRBV7-9 | NA
CSVEWSVSTDTQYF | TGCAGCGTTGAATGGTCGGTGAGCACAGATACGCAGTATTTT | TRBJ2-3 | NA | TRBV29-1 | NA
CASGLGVAGAHETQYF | TGTGCTAGTGGTTTGGGGGTAGCGGGGGCCCACGAGACCCAGTACTTC | TRBJ2-5 | NA | TRBV12-5 | TRBD2
CASRSSGSRSYEQYF | TGTGCCAGCAGGTCTAGCGGGAGTAGGTCCTACGAGCAGTACTTC | TRBJ2-7 | NA | TRBV28 | TRBD2
CASSWGLAGFRLDEQFF | TGTGCCAGCAGCTGGGGACTAGCGGGTTTCAGATTGGATGAGCAGTTCTTC | TRBJ2-1 | NA | TRBV5-4 | TRBD2
CASSRGQGAFF | TGTGCCAGCAGCCGCGGACAGGGAGCTTTCTTT | TRBJ1-1 | NA | TRBV11-3 | TRBD1
CASRDSSPYEQYF | TGCGCCAGCAGGGACTCCTCCCCCTACGAGCAGTACTTC | TRBJ2-7 | once | TRBV5-1 | NA
CASSPRATSANTGELFF | TGTGCCAGCAGCCCCCGAGCGACTAGCGCGAACACCGGGGAGCTGTTTTTT | TRBJ2-2 | once | TRBV7-9 | TRBD2
CASSSQAGANVLTF | TGTGCCAGCAGTTCCCAGGCTGGGGCCAACGTCCTGACTTTC | TRBJ2-6 | NA | TRBV2 | NA
CSVTPGPNTVQETQYF | TGCAGCGTCACCCCCGGTCCGAATACGGTTCAAGAGACCCAGTACTTC | TRBJ2-5 | NA | TRBV29-1 | NA
CACRRGQSSYEQYF | TGTGCCTGCCGGCGGGGACAGAGCTCCTACGAGCAGTACTTC | TRBJ2-7 | NA | TRBV30 | NA
CASSAGDRTSSEQYF | TGTGCCAGCAGTGCGGGGGACAGGACCTCCTCCGAGCAGTACTTC | TRBJ2-7 | NA | TRBV9 | NA
CAITRGTSANTGELFF | TGTGCCATCACACGGGGGACTAGCGCCAACACCGGGGAGCTGTTTTTT | TRBJ2-2 | NA | TRBV10-3 | TRBD2
CASLLAESTRIQYF | TGTGCCAGCTTACTAGCGGAGTCAACCCGGATTCAGTACTTC | TRBJ2-4 | once | TRBV2 | TRBD2
CASSDRASGRDEQFF | TGTGCCAGCAGTGACAGGGCTAGCGGGAGGGATGAGCAGTTCTTC | TRBJ2-1 | NA | TRBV6-4 | TRBD2
CASSSPWDRGYNEQFF | TGTGCCAGCAGTTCTCCCTGGGACAGGGGGTACAATGAGCAGTTCTTC | TRBJ2-1 | NA | TRBV27 | TRBD1
CSASPQIGGRFDTQYF | TGCAGTGCTAGTCCCCAAATTGGCGGGAGGTTTGATACGCAGTATTTT | TRBJ2-3 | NA | TRBV20-1 | TRBD2
CAISGDTGYNEQFF | TGTGCCATCAGTGGGGACACGGGCTACAATGAGCAGTTCTTC | TRBJ2-1 | NA | TRBV10-3 | NA
CASSQGGGTGELFF | TGTGCCAGCAGCCAGGGCGGCGGCACCGGGGAGCTGTTTTTT | TRBJ2-2 | NA | TRBV9 | NA
CSVRSRLAGWGEGETQYF | TGCAGCGTCCGATCACGACTAGCGGGATGGGGAGAGGGGGAGACCCAGTACTTC | TRBJ2-5 | NA | TRBV29-1 | TRBD2
CASSLGTGQTYEQYF | TGTGCCAGCTCACTTGGGACAGGCCAAACCTACGAGCAGTACTTC | TRBJ2-7 | NA | TRBV18 | TRBD1
CAWTSGGETQYF | TGTGCCTGGACTAGCGGGGGGGAGACCCAGTACTTC | TRBJ2-5 | NA | TRBV30 | TRBD2